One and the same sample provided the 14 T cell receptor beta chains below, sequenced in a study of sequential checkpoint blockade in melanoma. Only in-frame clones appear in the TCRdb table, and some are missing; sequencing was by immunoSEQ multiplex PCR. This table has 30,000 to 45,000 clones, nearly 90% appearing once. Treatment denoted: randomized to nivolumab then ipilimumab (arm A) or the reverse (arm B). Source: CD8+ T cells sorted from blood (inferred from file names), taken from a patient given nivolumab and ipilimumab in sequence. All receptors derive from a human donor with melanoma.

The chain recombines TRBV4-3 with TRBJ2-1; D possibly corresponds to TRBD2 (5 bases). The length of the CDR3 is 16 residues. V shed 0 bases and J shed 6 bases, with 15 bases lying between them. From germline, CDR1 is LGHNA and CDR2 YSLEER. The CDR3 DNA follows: TGCGCCAGCAGCCAAGATCGGACCGGGATCGGCAATGAGCAGTTCTTC. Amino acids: CASSQDRTGIGNEQFF.

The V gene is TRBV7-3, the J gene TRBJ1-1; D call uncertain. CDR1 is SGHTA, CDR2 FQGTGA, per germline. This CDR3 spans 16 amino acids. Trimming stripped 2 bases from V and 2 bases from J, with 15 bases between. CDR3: CASSLYPPLANTEAFF. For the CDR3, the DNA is TGTGCCAGCAGCTTATACCCCCCATTGGCAAACACTGAAGCTTTCTTT.

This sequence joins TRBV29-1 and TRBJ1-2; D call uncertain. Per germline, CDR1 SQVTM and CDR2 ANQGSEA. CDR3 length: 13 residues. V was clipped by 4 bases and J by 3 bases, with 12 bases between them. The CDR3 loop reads CSVVSRGDYGYTF. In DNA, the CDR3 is TGCAGCGTTGTCTCTCGGGGAGACTATGGCTACACCTTC.

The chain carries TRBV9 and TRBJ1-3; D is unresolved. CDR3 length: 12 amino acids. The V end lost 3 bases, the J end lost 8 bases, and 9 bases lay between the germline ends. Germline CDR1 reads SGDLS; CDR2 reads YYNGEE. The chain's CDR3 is CASSGDGDTIYF. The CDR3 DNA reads TGTGCCAGCAGCGGAGACGGGGACACCATATATTTT.

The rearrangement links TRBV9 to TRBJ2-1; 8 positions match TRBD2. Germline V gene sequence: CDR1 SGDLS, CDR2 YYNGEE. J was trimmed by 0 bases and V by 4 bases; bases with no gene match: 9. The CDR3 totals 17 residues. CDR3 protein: CASSPLGGGSSYNEQFF. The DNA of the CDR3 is TGTGCCAGCAGCCCTCTCGGGGGGGGGAGCTCCTACAATGAGCAGTTCTTC.

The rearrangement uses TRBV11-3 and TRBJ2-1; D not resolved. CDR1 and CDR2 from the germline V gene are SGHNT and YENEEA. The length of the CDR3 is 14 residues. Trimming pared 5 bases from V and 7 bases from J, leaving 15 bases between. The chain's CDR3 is CASSPLSVRNEQFF. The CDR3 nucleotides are TGTGCCAGCAGCCCCCTCTCGGTACGTAATGAGCAGTTCTTC.

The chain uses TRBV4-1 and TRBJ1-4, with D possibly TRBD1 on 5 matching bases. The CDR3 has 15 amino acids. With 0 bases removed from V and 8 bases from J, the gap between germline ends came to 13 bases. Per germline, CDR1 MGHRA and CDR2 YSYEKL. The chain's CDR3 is CASSQDKGAGEKLFF. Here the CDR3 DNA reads TGCGCCAGCAGCCAAGATAAAGGGGCCGGCGAAAAACTGTTTTTT.

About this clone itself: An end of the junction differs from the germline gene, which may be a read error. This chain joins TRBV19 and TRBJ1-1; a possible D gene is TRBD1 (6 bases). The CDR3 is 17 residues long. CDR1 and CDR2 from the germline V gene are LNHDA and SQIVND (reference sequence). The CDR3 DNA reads TGTGCCAGTAGGATAGAGGGGGGGATCGGCCTGAACACTGAAGCTTTCTTT. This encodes CASRIEGGIGLNTEAFF.

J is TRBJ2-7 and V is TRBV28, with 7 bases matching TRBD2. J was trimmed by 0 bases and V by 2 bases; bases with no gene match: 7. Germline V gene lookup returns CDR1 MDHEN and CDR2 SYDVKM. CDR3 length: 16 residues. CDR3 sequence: CASSLGSGGSSYEQYF. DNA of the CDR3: TGTGCCAGCAGTTTAGGTAGCGGCGGGAGCTCCTACGAGCAGTACTTC.

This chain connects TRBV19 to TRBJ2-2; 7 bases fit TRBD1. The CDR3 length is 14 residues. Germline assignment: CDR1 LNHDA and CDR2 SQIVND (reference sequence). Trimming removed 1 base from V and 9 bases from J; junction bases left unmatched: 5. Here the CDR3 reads CASSIGDSDRELFF. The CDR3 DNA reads TGTGCCAGTAGTATAGGGGACAGCGACCGGGAGCTGTTTTTT.

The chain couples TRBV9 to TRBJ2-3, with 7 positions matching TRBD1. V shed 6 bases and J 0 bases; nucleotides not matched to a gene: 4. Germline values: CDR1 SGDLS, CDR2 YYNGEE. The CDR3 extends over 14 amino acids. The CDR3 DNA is TGTGCCAGCAACCGACAGGGTAGCACAGATACGCAGTATTTT. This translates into CASNRQGSTDTQYF.

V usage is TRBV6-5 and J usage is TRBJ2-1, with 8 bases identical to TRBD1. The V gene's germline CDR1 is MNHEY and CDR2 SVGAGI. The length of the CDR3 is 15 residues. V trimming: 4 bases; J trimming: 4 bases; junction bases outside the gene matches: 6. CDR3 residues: CASSSQGGKYNEQFF. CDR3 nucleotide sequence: TGTGCCAGCAGTTCACAGGGGGGAAAATACAATGAGCAGTTCTTC.

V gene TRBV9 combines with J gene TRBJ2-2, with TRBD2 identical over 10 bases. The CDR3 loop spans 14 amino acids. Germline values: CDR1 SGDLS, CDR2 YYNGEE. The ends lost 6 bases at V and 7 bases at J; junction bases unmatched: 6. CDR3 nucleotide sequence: TGTGCCAGCAAGCGGGAGGGCCGGTACGGGGAGCTGTTTTTT. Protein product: CASKREGRYGELFF.

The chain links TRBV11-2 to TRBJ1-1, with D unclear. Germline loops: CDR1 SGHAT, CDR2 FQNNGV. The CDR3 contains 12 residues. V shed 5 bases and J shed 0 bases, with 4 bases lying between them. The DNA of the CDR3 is TGTGCCAGCAGCCCTTTGAACACTGAAGCTTTCTTT. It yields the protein CASSPLNTEAFF.